The clone carrying this T cell receptor (beta chain) was observed a handful of times. This specimen belongs to a study of blood T cell repertoires in COVID-19. Study context: The study drew acute and convalescent COVID-19 samples from the United States, Italy and Spain. T cells, B-cell-depleted T cells, or PBMCs supplied cDNA or gDNA.

Study processing details: Quantification of nucleated cells was approximated via reference gene primer amplification. Clones were read by immunoSEQ multiplex PCR, and TCRdb kept only the in-frame ones, dropping some. Clonal size and the V and J genes are those of that table, whereas D and trimming came from the DNA. This sample yields 150,000 to 200,000 clones, of which around 80% are seen a single time; approximately 18% belongs to the top ten. This CDR3 is 12 amino acids long. The V gene's germline CDR1 is SEHNR and CDR2 FQNEAQ (reference sequence). The germline V and J ends were trimmed by 1 base and 7 bases, with 7 bases remaining between them.

The genes are TRBV7-9 and TRBJ1-1; the D is unclear. The sequenced sample was peripheral blood. The sequence derives from a woman of 80 years or more with acute or convalescent COVID-19. CDR3 bases: TGTGCCAGCAGCTTAGTCAGATTTGAAGCTTTCTTT. Translation: CASSLVRFEAFF.